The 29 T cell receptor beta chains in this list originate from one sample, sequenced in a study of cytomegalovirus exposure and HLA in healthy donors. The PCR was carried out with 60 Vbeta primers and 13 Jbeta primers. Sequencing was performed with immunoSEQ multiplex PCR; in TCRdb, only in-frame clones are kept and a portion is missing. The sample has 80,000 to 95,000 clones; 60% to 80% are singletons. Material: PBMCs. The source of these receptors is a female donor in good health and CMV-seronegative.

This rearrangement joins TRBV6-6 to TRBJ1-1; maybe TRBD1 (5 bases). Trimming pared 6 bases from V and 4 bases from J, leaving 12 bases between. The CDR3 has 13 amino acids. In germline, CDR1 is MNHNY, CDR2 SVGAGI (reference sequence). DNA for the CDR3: TGTGCCAGCAGCACCCCAGGGCGCACTGAAGCTTTCTTT. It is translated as CASSTPGRTEAFF.

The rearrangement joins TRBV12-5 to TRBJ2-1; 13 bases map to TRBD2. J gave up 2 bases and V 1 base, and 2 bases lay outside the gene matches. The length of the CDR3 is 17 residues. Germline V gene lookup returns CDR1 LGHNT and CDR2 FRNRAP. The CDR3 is CASGLGGTSGAYNEQFF. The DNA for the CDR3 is TGTGCTAGTGGTTTGGGGGGGACTAGCGGGGCCTACAATGAGCAGTTCTTC.

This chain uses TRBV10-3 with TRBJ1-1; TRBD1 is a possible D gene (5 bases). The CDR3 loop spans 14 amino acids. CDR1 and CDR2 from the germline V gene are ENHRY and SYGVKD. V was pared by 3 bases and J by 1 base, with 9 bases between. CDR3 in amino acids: CAISDGGKNTEAFF. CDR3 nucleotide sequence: TGTGCCATCAGTGACGGGGGAAAGAACACTGAAGCTTTCTTT.

CDR3 amino acids: CASRSGTNYQPQHF. CDR3 bases: TGTGCCAGCAGGTCCGGGACAAATTATCAGCCCCAGCATTTT. V usage is TRBV6-1 and J usage is TRBJ1-5; the D gene is possibly TRBD1 (6 bases). This CDR3 is built from 14 residues. Germline V gene data show CDR1 as MNHNS and CDR2 as SASEGT. Trimming took off 6 bases at V and 5 bases at J, with 14 bases between the two ends.

CDR3 protein: CASSQRPNYWTGGAGETQYF. Written as DNA, the CDR3 is TGCGCCAGCAGCCAACGGCCTAACTACTGGACAGGGGGCGCAGGGGAGACCCAGTACTTC. The J gene is TRBJ2-5, the V gene TRBV4-3; 11 bases are shared with TRBD1. CDR3 size: 20 residues. The junction had 19 bases not matched to a gene; V was cut back by 2 bases and J by 5 bases. The germline gives CDR1 LGHNA, CDR2 YSLEER.

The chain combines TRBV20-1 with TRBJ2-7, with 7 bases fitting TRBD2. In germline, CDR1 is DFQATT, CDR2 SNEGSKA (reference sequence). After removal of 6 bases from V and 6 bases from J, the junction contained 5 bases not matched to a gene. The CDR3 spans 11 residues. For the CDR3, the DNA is TGCAGTGCCTCGGGGGGAGGCGAGCAGTACTTC. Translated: CSASGGGEQYF.

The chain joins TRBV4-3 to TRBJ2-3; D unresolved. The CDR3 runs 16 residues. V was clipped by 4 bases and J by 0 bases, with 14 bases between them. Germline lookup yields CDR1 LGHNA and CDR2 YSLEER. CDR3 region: CASSPRLTASTDTQYF. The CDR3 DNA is TGCGCCAGCAGCCCCCGACTCACGGCTAGCACAGATACGCAGTATTTT.

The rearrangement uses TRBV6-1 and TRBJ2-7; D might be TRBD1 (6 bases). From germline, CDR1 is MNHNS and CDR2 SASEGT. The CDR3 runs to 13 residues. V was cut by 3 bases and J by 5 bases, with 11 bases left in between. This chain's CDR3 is CASSDPQGDEQYF. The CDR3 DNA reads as TGTGCCAGCAGTGACCCACAGGGAGACGAGCAGTACTTC.

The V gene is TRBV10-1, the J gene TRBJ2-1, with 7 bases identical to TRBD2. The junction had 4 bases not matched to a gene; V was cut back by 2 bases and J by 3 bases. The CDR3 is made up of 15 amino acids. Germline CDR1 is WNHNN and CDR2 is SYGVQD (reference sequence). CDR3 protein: CASSEGGSGYNEQFF. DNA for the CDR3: TGCGCCAGCAGTGAGGGCGGGAGTGGCTACAATGAGCAGTTCTTC.

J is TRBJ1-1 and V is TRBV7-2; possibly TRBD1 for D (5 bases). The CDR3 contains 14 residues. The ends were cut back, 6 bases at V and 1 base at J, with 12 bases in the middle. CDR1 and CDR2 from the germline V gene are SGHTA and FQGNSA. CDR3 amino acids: CASSSMGPNTEAFF. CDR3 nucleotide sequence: TGTGCCAGCAGTTCCATGGGGCCGAACACTGAAGCTTTCTTT.

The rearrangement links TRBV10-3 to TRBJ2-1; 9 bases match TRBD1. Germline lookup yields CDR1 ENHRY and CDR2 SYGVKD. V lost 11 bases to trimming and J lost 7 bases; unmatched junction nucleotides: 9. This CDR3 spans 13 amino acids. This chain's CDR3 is CAARDRAINEQFF. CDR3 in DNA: TGTGCCGCCCGGGACAGGGCTATAAATGAGCAGTTCTTC.

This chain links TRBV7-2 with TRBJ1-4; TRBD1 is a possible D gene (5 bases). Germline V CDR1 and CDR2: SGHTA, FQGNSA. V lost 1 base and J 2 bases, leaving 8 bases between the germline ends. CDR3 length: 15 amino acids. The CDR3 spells CASSLGGGTNEKLFF. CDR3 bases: TGTGCCAGCAGCTTAGGGGGGGGTACTAATGAAAAACTGTTTTTT.

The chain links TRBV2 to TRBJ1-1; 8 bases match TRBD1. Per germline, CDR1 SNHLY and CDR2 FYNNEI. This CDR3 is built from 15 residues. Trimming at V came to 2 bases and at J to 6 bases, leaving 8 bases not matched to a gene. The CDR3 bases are TGTGCCAGCAGTGAACGCGGACAGGGTGGATCTGAAGCTTTCTTT. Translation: CASSERGQGGSEAFF.

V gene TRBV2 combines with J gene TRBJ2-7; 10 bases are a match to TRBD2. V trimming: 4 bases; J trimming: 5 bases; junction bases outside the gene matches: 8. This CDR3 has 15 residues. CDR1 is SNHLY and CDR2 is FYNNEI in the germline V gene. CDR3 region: CASSVGRAGGHEQYF. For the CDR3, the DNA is TGTGCCAGCAGTGTTGGTCGAGCGGGAGGGCACGAGCAGTACTTC.

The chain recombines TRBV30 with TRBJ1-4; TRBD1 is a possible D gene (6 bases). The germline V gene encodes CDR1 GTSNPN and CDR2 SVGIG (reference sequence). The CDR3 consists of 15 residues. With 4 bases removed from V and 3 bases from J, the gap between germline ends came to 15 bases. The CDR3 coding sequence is TGTGCCTGGACCTATGGGGGCAGGCCTAATGAAAAACTGTTTTTT. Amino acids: CAWTYGGRPNEKLFF.

In DNA, the CDR3 is TGTGCCAGCACCTTCGAAGGAGGGATCTACGAGCAGTACTTC. It translates to CASTFEGGIYEQYF. V is TRBV6-6 and J is TRBJ2-7; D might be TRBD2 (6 bases). Germline V gene sequence: CDR1 MNHNY, CDR2 SVGAGI (reference sequence). The CDR3 loop spans 14 amino acids. V gave up 7 bases and J gave up 3 bases, with 16 bases separating them.

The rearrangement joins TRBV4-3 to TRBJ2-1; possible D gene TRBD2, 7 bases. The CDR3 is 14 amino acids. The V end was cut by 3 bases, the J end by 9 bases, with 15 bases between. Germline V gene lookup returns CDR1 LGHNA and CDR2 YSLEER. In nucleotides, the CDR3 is TGCGCCAGCAGCCAGCTCGTAGGGGGGGGTGAGCAGTTCTTC. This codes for CASSQLVGGGEQFF.

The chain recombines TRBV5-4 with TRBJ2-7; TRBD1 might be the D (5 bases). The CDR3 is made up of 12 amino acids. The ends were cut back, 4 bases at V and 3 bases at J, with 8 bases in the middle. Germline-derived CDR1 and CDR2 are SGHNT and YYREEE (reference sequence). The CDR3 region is CASSPDNYEQYF. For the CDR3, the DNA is TGTGCCAGCAGCCCGGACAACTACGAGCAGTACTTC. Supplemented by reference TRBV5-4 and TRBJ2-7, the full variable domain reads ETGVTQSPTHLIKTRGQQVTLRCSSQSGHNTVSWYQQALGQGPQFIFQYYREEENGRGNFPPRFSGLQFPNYSSELNVNALELDDSALYLCASSPDNYEQYFGPGTRLTVT.

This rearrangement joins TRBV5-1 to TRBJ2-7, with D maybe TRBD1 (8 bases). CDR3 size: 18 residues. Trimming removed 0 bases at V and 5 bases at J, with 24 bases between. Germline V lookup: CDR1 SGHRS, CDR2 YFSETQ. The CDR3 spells CASSLVLGGGTGSHEQYF. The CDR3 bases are TGCGCCAGCAGCTTGGTATTAGGGGGGGGGACAGGTTCCCACGAGCAGTACTTC.

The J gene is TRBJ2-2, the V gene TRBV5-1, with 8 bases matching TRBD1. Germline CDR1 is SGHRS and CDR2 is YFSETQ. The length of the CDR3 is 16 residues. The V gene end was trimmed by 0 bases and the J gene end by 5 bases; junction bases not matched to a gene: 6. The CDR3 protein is CASSLVGQGRTGELFF. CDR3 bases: TGCGCCAGCAGCTTGGTAGGACAGGGAAGGACCGGGGAGCTGTTTTTT.

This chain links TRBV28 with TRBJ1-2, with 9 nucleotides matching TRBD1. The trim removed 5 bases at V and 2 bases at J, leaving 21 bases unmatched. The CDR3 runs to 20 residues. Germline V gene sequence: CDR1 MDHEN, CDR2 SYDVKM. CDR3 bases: TGTGCCAGCAGTCCGAACACGGGACAGGGTCATTTGTTTGGGAACTATGGCTACACCTTC. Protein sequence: CASSPNTGQGHLFGNYGYTF.

CDR3 nucleotide sequence: TGTGCCAGCAGTTTAGCGGGGCGCATCGGAAACACCATATATTTT. This encodes CASSLAGRIGNTIYF. V and J are TRBV28 and TRBJ1-3; D perhaps matches TRBD1 (5 bases). The CDR3 is made up of 15 amino acids. Trimming removed 2 bases from V and 4 bases from J, with 12 bases in between. Germline-derived CDR1 and CDR2 are MDHEN and SYDVKM. Supplemented by reference TRBV28 and TRBJ1-3, the full variable domain reads DVKVTQSSRYLVKRTGEKVFLECVQDMDHENMFWYRQDPGLGLRLIYFSYDVKMKEKGDIPEGYSVSREKKERFSLILESASTNQTSMYLCASSLAGRIGNTIYFGEGSWLTVV.

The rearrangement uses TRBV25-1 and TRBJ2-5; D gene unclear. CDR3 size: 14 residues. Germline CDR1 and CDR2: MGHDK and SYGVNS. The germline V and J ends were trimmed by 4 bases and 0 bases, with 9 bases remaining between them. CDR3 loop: CASSGQPYQETQYF. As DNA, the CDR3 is TGTGCCAGCAGTGGACAACCGTACCAAGAGACCCAGTACTTC.

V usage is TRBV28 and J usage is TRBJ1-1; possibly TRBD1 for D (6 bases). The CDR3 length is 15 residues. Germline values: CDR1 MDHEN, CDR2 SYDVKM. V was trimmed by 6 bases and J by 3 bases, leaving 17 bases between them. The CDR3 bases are TGTGCCAGCAGGCCCCCACAGGGTGGAGACACTGAAGCTTTCTTT. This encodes CASRPPQGGDTEAFF.

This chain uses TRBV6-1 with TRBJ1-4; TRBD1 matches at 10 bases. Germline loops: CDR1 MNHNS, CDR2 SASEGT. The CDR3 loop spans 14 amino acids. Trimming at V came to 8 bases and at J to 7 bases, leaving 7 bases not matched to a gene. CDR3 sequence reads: CASLPGTGAEKLFF. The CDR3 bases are TGTGCCAGCCTCCCCGGGACAGGGGCTGAAAAACTGTTTTTT.

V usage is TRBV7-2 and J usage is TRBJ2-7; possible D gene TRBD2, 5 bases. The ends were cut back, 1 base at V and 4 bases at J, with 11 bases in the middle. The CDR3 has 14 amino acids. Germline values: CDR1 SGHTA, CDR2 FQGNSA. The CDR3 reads CASSLGVGVYEQYF. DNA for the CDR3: TGTGCCAGCAGCTTAGGCGTCGGGGTTTACGAGCAGTACTTC.

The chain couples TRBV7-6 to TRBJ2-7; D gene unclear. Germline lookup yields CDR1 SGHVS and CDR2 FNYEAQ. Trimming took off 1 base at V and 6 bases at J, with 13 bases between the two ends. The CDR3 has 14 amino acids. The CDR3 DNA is TGTGCCAGCAGCTTAGGTGCCGCCACTGGCGAGCAGTACTTC. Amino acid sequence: CASSLGAATGEQYF.

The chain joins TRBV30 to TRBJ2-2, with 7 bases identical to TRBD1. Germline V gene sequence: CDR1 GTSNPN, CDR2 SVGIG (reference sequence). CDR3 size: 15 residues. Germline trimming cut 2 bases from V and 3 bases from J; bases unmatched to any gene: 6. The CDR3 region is CAWSPQGVDTGELFF. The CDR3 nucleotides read TGTGCCTGGAGTCCGCAGGGGGTGGACACCGGGGAGCTGTTTTTT.

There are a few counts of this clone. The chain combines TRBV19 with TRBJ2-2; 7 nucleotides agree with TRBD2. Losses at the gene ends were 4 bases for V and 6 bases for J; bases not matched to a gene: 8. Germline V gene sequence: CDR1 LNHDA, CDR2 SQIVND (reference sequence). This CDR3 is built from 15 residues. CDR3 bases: TGTGCCAGTAGTAACCGCGGGAGTCTCGCCGGGGAGCTGTTTTTT. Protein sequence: CASSNRGSLAGELFF.